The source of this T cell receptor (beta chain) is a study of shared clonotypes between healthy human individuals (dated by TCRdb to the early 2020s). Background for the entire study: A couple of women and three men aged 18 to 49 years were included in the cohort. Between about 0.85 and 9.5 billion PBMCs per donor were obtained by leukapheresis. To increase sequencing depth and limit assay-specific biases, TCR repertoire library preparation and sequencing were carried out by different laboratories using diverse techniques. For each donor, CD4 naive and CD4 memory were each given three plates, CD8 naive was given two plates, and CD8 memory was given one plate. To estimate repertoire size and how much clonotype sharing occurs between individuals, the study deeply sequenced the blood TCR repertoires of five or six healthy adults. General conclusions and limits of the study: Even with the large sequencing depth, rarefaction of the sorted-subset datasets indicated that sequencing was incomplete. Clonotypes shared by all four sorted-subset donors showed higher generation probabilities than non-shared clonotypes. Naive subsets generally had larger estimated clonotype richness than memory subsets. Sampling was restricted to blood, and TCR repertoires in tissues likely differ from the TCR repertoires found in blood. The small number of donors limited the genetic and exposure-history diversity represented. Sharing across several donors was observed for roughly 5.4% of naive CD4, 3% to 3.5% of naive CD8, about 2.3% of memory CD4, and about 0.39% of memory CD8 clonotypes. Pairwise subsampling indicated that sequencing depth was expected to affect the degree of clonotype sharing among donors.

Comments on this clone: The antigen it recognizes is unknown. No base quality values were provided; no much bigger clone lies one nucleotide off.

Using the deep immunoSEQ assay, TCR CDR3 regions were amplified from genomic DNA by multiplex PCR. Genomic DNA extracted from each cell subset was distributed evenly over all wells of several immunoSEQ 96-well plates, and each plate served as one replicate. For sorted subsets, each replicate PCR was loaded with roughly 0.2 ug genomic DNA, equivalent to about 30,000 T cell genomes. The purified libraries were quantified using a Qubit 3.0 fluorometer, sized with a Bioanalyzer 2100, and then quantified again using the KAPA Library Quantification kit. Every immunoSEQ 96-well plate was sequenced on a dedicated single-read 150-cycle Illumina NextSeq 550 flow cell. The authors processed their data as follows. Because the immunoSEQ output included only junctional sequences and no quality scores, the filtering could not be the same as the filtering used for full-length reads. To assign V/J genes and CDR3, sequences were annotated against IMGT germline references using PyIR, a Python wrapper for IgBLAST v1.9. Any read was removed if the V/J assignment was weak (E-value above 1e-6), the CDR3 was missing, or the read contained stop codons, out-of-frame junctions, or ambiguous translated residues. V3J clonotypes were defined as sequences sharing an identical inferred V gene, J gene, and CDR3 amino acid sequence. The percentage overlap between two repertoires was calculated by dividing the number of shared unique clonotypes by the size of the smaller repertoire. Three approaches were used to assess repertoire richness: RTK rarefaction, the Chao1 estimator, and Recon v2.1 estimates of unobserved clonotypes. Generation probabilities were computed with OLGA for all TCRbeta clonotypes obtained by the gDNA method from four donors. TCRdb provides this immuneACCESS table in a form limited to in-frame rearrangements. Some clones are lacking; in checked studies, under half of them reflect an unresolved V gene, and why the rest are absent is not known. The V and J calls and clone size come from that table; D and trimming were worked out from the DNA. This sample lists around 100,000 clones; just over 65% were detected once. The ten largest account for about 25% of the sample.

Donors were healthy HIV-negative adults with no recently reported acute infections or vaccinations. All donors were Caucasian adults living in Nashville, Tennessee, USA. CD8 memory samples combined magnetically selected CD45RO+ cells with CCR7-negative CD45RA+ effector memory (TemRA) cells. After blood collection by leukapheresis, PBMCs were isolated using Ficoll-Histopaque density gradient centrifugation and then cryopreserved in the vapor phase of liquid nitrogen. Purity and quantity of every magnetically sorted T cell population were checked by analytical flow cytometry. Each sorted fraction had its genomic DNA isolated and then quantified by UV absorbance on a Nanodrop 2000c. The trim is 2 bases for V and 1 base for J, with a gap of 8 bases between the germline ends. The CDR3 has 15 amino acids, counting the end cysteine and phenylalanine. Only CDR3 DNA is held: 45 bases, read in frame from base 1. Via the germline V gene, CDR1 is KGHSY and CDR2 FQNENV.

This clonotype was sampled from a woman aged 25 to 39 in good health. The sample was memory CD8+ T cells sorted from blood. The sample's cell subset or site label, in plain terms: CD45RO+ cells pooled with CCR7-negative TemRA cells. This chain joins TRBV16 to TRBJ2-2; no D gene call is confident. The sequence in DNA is TGTGCCAGCAGCCAAAGTCAGAGGAACACCGGGGAGCTGTTTTTT. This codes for CASSQSQRNTGELFF.